This entry features one TCR beta chain sequence. Germline V gives CDR1 LNHDA, CDR2 SQIVND (reference sequence). The CDR3 is 15 residues long. V lost 4 bases and J 2 bases, leaving 14 bases between the germline ends. The sample comes from a study of cytomegalovirus exposure and HLA in healthy donors. Vbeta (60) and Jbeta (13) primers were used in the PCR. Using immunoSEQ multiplex PCR, the repertoire was profiled, and TCRdb retains in-frame clones only, with some absent. The specimen's table records about 84,000 clones. The specimen was PBMCs. The V call is TRBV19, the J call TRBJ1-1; D unclear. This TCR derives from a man over 45 in good health and CMV-seronegative. The CDR3 DNA reads as TGTGCCAGTAGTACTGGAGGTGGAGCCAACACTGAAGCTTTCTTT. Protein sequence: CASSTGGGANTEAFF.